One and the same sample provided the 31 T cell receptor beta chains below, sequenced in a study of beta chain features in type 1 diabetes. The authors reverse transcribed all of the isolated RNA, so sequencing captured expressed TCRB transcripts. Sequencing was performed with immunoSEQ multiplex PCR; in TCRdb, only in-frame clones are kept and a portion is missing. The repertoire consists of 110,000 to 150,000 clones, with about a tenth occurring once and the leading ten covering around 0.63%. Sequenced material: central memory CD4+ T cells from blood. The receptors here all came from a man aged 18 to 30 in good health.

The chain recombines TRBV6-5 with TRBJ1-2, with D possibly being TRBD1 (5 bases). Trimming removed 6 bases at V and 4 bases at J, with 12 bases between. The CDR3 runs 13 residues. Germline CDR1 and CDR2: MNHEY and SVGAGI. The CDR3, as DNA: TGTGCCAGCAGCCTACAGGAATTCTATGGCTACACCTTC. Amino acid sequence: CASSLQEFYGYTF.

CDR3 DNA: TGCGCCAGCAGCCAAGCCTACGGGGGGTCATACGAGCAGTACTTC. Protein: CASSQAYGGSYEQYF. The chain recombines TRBV4-1 with TRBJ2-7, with TRBD2 matching 7 bases. This CDR3 has 15 amino acids. CDR1 is MGHRA and CDR2 is YSYEKL in the germline V gene. Trimming cost V 1 base and J 4 bases; bases outside gene matches: 7.

CDR3 region: CASSSRVGGGADTQYF. DNA of the CDR3: TGTGCCAGCAGCTCCCGCGTCGGGGGGGGCGCAGATACGCAGTATTTT. The chain carries TRBV5-4 and TRBJ2-3; 8 positions agree with TRBD2. J gave up 4 bases and V 3 bases, and 10 bases lay outside the gene matches. The CDR3 consists of 16 residues. Germline loops: CDR1 SGHNT, CDR2 YYREEE (reference sequence).

This CDR3 reads CASSGGRDGYTF. CDR3 in DNA: TGTGCCAGCAGTGGGGGGCGGGATGGCTACACCTTC. The chain uses TRBV2 and TRBJ1-2; TRBD1 might be the D (6 bases). The CDR3 is made up of 12 amino acids. Trimming removed 4 bases at V and 6 bases at J, with 9 bases between. Germline V gene lookup returns CDR1 SNHLY and CDR2 FYNNEI.

This sequence joins TRBV9 and TRBJ2-1, with 7 positions matching TRBD2. There are 16 residues in the CDR3. Per the germline V gene, CDR1 is SGDLS and CDR2 is YYNGEE. V gave up 0 bases and J gave up 0 bases; unmatched junction bases: 3. The CDR3 DNA is TGTGCCAGCAGCGTAGGCGGGGGTGACTCCTACAATGAGCAGTTCTTC. Protein: CASSVGGGDSYNEQFF.

V is TRBV18 and J is TRBJ2-2, with 8 bases matching TRBD1. Germline CDR1 is KGHSH and CDR2 is LQKENI. The CDR3 sequence is 16 residues long. J was trimmed by 3 bases and V by 2 bases; bases with no gene match: 5. CDR3 residues: CASSPGQGQDTGELFF. The CDR3 region has the DNA TGTGCCAGCTCACCAGGACAGGGCCAAGACACCGGGGAGCTGTTTTTT.

The CDR3 coding sequence is TGCGCCAGCAGCCAAGGGACAGGGTTCACCGGGGAGCTGTTTTTT. Translation: CASSQGTGFTGELFF. V gene TRBV4-3 combines with J gene TRBJ2-2, with TRBD1 matching 8 bases. V shed 1 base, J shed 4 bases, and the junction held 2 bases outside the gene matches. Germline CDR1 and CDR2: LGHNA and YSLEER. The CDR3 totals 15 residues.

This clone has a handful of counts. This chain joins TRBV6-5 and TRBJ2-7, with TRBD2 matching 7 bases. CDR3 length: 14 amino acids. Trimming took 7 bases from V and 5 from J; bases not matched to a gene: 11. Germline V CDR1 and CDR2: MNHEY, SVGAGI. DNA of the CDR3: TGTGCCAGCAACCTCCGGGCGGGGGTCCACGAGCAGTACTTC. This gives the protein CASNLRAGVHEQYF.

This clone was detected only a few times. V and J are TRBV7-2 and TRBJ2-5; TRBD2 matches at 8 bases. Trimming cost V 3 bases and J 0 bases; bases outside gene matches: 3. The germline gives CDR1 SGHTA, CDR2 FQGNSA. There are 15 residues in the CDR3. The CDR3 is CASSFGLAYQETQYF. The CDR3 coding sequence is TGTGCCAGCAGCTTCGGACTAGCCTACCAAGAGACCCAGTACTTC.

This clone was counted only a few times. The rearrangement links TRBV18 to TRBJ2-2, with no clear D. Trimming took off 1 base at V and 2 bases at J, with 8 bases between the two ends. The germline CDR1 and CDR2 sequences are KGHSH and LQKENI. The CDR3 runs 15 residues. CDR3 sequence: CASSPLQVNTGELFF. In DNA form, the CDR3 reads TGTGCCAGCTCACCACTGCAGGTTAACACCGGGGAGCTGTTTTTT.

CDR3 nucleotide sequence: TGCGCCAGCAGCCAAGCAGGACTAGCGGGGAGTTACGAGCAGTACTTC. Translating gives CASSQAGLAGSYEQYF. V gene TRBV4-1 combines with J gene TRBJ2-7; 12 bases line up with TRBD2. J gave up 4 bases and V 1 base, and 5 bases lay outside the gene matches. This CDR3 has 16 amino acids. Germline V gene data show CDR1 as MGHRA and CDR2 as YSYEKL.

This clone was counted only a few times. The V and J genes are TRBV10-3 and TRBJ2-4; D might be TRBD2 (5 bases). CDR1 ENHRY and CDR2 SYGVKD come from the germline V gene. The CDR3 spans 16 residues. V lost 4 bases and J 0 bases, leaving 13 bases between the germline ends. The CDR3 DNA sequence: TGTGCCATCAGTGGGACTTTGGATTTAGCCAAAAACATTCAGTACTTC. Amino acids: CAISGTLDLAKNIQYF.

This clone was observed many times. This chain connects TRBV14 to TRBJ1-2; possibly TRBD1 for D (6 bases). Trimming removed 4 bases from V and 6 bases from J, with 15 bases in between. Germline values: CDR1 SGHDN, CDR2 FVKESK. The CDR3 totals 14 residues. The CDR3 loop is CASSPGGGAHGYTF. The DNA of the CDR3 is TGTGCCAGCAGCCCCGGAGGGGGGGCACATGGCTACACCTTC.

The rearrangement links TRBV30 to TRBJ2-2, with D tentatively TRBD1 (6 bases). V lost 3 bases and J lost 5, with 13 bases in between. This CDR3 has 14 residues. Germline values: CDR1 GTSNPN, CDR2 SVGIG (reference sequence). In DNA, the CDR3 is TGTGCCTGGAGAGTACAGGGTGGAACCGGGGAGCTGTTTTTT. Residues: CAWRVQGGTGELFF. The full variable domain, completed using reference TRBV30 and TRBJ2-2, is SQTIHQWPATLVQPVGSPLSLECTVEGTSNPNLYWYRQAAGRGLQLLFYSVGIGQISSEVPQNLSASRPQDRQFILSSKKLLLSDSGFYLCAWRVQGGTGELFFGEGSRLTVL.

This clone was seen more than once but under ten times. The genes are TRBV11-2 and TRBJ2-3; a possible D gene is TRBD2 (6 bases). This CDR3 region has 14 residues. CDR1 and CDR2 from the germline V gene are SGHAT and FQNNGV. V was pared by 4 bases and J by 8 bases, with 16 bases between. CDR3 protein: CASSSDPTSPTQYF. As DNA, the CDR3 is TGTGCCAGCAGCTCCGACCCGACTAGTCCTACGCAGTATTTT.

The CDR3 nucleotides are TGTGCCAGCAGCCTAGGGACTAGCGGGGTAGGCGGTACGCAGTATTTT. Protein sequence: CASSLGTSGVGGTQYF. The chain recombines TRBV7-9 with TRBJ2-3; 13 bases fit TRBD2. CDR3 length equals 16 residues. The ends lost 5 bases at V and 8 bases at J; junction bases unmatched: 10. Germline values: CDR1 SEHNR, CDR2 FQNEAQ (reference sequence).

This clone appeared many times. V and J are TRBV29-1 and TRBJ2-6, with 9 bases that match TRBD1. Germline V gives CDR1 SQVTM, CDR2 ANQGSEA. The CDR3 covers 14 residues. V gave up 8 bases and J gave up 2 bases; unmatched junction bases: 4. The CDR3 loop is CSITGGAGANVLTF. In nucleotides, the CDR3 is TGCAGCATAACAGGGGGCGCTGGGGCCAACGTCCTGACTTTC.

This clone was found a few times. This chain joins TRBV7-2 and TRBJ2-1, with a weak D call TRBD2 (6 bases). Trimming pared 7 bases from V and 3 bases from J, leaving 10 bases between. Germline assignment: CDR1 SGHTA and CDR2 FQGNSA. This CDR3 region has 13 residues. The chain's CDR3 is CASKDYFYNEQFF. In nucleotides, the CDR3 is TGTGCCAGCAAGGACTATTTCTACAATGAGCAGTTCTTC.

Many counts were recorded for this clone. V is TRBV6-6 and J is TRBJ1-5, with TRBD1 matching over 8 bases. The CDR3 loop spans 15 amino acids. Germline V gives CDR1 MNHNY, CDR2 SVGAGI (reference sequence). V lost 6 bases to trimming and J lost 3 bases; unmatched junction nucleotides: 7. This chain's CDR3 is CASSPDRVDNQPQHF. The CDR3 region has the DNA TGTGCCAGCAGCCCGGACAGGGTGGACAATCAGCCCCAGCATTTT.

In nucleotides, the CDR3 is TGTGCCAGCAGCGCCACAGGTGCTGGTGATCAGCCCCAGCATTTT. Translating it yields CASSATGAGDQPQHF. V usage is TRBV7-9 and J usage is TRBJ1-5, with D perhaps matching TRBD1 (5 bases). Germline values: CDR1 SEHNR, CDR2 FQNEAQ (reference sequence). Trimming took 5 bases from V and 5 from J, leaving 16 bases between them. CDR3 length: 15 amino acids.

This clone was observed many times. This sample also contains other DNA sequences that code for the same CDR3. J is TRBJ2-1 and V is TRBV30; D call uncertain. Looked up from germline, CDR1 is GTSNPN and CDR2 is SVGIG (reference sequence). The CDR3 is made up of 13 amino acids. V lost 0 bases to trimming and J lost 4 bases, with 7 bases between them. This CDR3 is CAWSVPGYNEQFF. In nucleotides, the CDR3 is TGTGCCTGGAGTGTACCCGGGTACAATGAGCAGTTCTTC.

The rearrangement links TRBV11-2 to TRBJ2-7, with D uncertain. The CDR3 totals 10 residues. Germline V gene sequence: CDR1 SGHAT, CDR2 FQNNGV. The germline V and J ends were trimmed by 5 bases and 6 bases, with 5 bases remaining between them. The CDR3 spells CASSHSEQYF. For the CDR3, the DNA is TGTGCCAGCAGCCACTCCGAGCAGTACTTC.

The J gene is TRBJ2-1, the V gene TRBV25-1, with D perhaps matching TRBD2 (6 bases). CDR3 length equals 13 residues. Deletions cut 5 bases from V and 6 bases from J, with 11 bases between. Germline V lookup: CDR1 MGHDK, CDR2 SYGVNS. The CDR3 loop reads CASSRTSRNEQFF. DNA of the CDR3: TGTGCCAGCAGTCGTACTAGCCGCAATGAGCAGTTCTTC.

This clone was seen a few times. The chain combines TRBV6-6 with TRBJ2-3, with D uncertain. The V gene's germline CDR1 is MNHNY and CDR2 SVGAGI (reference sequence). Between the trimmed V and J ends, which lost 6 bases and 6 bases, there was a span of 13 bases. The CDR3 covers 13 residues. This CDR3 is CASSKDKWDTQYF. Here the CDR3 DNA reads TGTGCCAGCAGCAAAGACAAATGGGATACGCAGTATTTT.

The chain couples TRBV27 to TRBJ2-1; TRBD1 matches 8 bases. The V segment lost 5 bases and the J segment 9 bases; nucleotides outside the gene matches: 15. Germline V gene data show CDR1 as MNHEY and CDR2 as SMNVEV (reference sequence). The CDR3 contains 16 residues. CDR3 nucleotides: TGTGCCAGCAGTCTCCCGGATGGCGCAGGGGGCGTTGAGCAGTTCTTC. This codes for CASSLPDGAGGVEQFF.

This chain links TRBV25-1 with TRBJ1-6; possibly TRBD1 for D (5 bases). This CDR3 comprises 13 residues. The germline gives CDR1 MGHDK, CDR2 SYGVNS. V lost 10 bases and J lost 5, with 12 bases in between. The DNA for the CDR3 is TGTGCCACCGGGGGGTGGGATAATTCACCCCTCCACTTT. It codes for CATGGWDNSPLHF. The whole variable domain, remainder taken from reference TRBV25-1 and TRBJ1-6, is EADIYQTPRYLVIGTGKKITLECSQTMGHDKMYWYQQDPGMELHLIHYSYGVNSTEKGDLSSESTVSRIRTEHFPLTLESARPSHTSQYLCATGGWDNSPLHFGNGTRLTVT.

The chain recombines TRBV11-2 with TRBJ2-2; the D gene is possibly TRBD1 (6 bases). The V end lost 3 bases, the J end lost 0 bases, and 11 bases lay between the germline ends. Germline V gene sequence: CDR1 SGHAT, CDR2 FQNNGV. The CDR3 runs to 16 residues. The CDR3 reads CASSFPGHSNTGELFF. The CDR3 DNA follows: TGTGCCAGCAGCTTTCCGGGACACTCGAACACCGGGGAGCTGTTTTTT.

The chain has TRBV7-2 and TRBJ2-1; TRBD2 is a possible D gene (6 bases). The germline V gene encodes CDR1 SGHTA and CDR2 FQGNSA. The CDR3 totals 17 residues. V gave up 4 bases and J gave up 0 bases, with 16 bases separating them. The DNA of the CDR3 is TGTGCCAGCAGCTCACCCCCAGGAGGGAGCTCCTACAATGAGCAGTTCTTC. This translates into CASSSPPGGSSYNEQFF. Complete variable domain (other parts from reference TRBV7-2 and TRBJ2-1): GAGVSQSPSNKVTEKGKDVELRCDPISGHTALYWYRQSLGQGLEFLIYFQGNSAPDKSGLPSDRFSAERTGGSVSTLTIQRTQQEDSAVYLCASSSPPGGSSYNEQFFGPGTRLTVL.

For this clone: Other nucleotide sequences in the sample specify the same CDR3. The CDR3 loop reads CASSYTGTYEQYF. The CDR3 DNA sequence: TGTGCCAGCAGTTACACAGGAACCTACGAGCAGTACTTC. The chain employs TRBV6-6 and TRBJ2-7, with D possibly being TRBD1 (5 bases). The germline gives CDR1 MNHNY, CDR2 SVGAGI (reference sequence). The CDR3 spans 13 residues. V lost 2 bases, J lost 2 bases, and 7 bases lay in between.

The chain carries TRBV11-2 and TRBJ2-7, with D maybe TRBD1 (5 bases). Germline V gene lookup returns CDR1 SGHAT and CDR2 FQNNGV. V was pared by 1 base and J by 0 bases, with 16 bases between. The CDR3 runs 17 residues. The CDR3 loop reads CASSLARQPLGSYEQYF. DNA for the CDR3: TGTGCCAGCAGCTTAGCTCGACAGCCTCTGGGCTCCTACGAGCAGTACTTC.

V usage is TRBV9 and J usage is TRBJ1-1; D not certain. The CDR3 contains 14 residues. The V gene lost 2 bases and the J gene lost 3 bases, with 11 bases spanning the gap. Looked up from germline, CDR1 is SGDLS and CDR2 is YYNGEE. CDR3 sequence reads: CASSVSTRDTEAFF. CDR3 coding DNA: TGTGCCAGCAGCGTTTCTACCCGGGACACTGAAGCTTTCTTT.